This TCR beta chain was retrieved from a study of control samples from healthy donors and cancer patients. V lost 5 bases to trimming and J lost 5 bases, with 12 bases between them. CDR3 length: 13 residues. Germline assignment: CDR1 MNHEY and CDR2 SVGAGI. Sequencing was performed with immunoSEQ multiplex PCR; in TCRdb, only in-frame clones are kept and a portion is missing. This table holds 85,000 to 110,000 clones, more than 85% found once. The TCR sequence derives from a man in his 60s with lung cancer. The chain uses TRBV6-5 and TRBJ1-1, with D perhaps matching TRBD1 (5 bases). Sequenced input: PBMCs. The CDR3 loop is CASSPTGGTEAFF. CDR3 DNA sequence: TGTGCCAGCAGTCCAACGGGGGGGACTGAAGCTTTCTTT.